This T cell receptor (beta chain) was identified in a study of cytomegalovirus exposure and HLA in healthy donors. On the study more broadly: Researchers previously reported finding 117 million unique TCR beta sequences from 150 million to 200 million T cells.

Per the germline V gene, CDR1 is ENHRY and CDR2 is SYGVKD. The CDR3 has 13 residues. Deletions cut 0 bases from V and 2 bases from J, with 4 bases between. The study, taken as a whole, reports: Per a prior analysis, the majority of TCR beta V segments were productive roughly 90% or roughly 30% of the time.

Concerning this clone: What it recognizes is unknown.

A multiplex PCR was run with 60 Vbeta primers and 13 Jbeta primers. Method: immunoSEQ multiplex PCR; TCRdb's copy keeps in-frame clones and lacks some. The profile shows about 190,000 clones, about three quarters of them singletons. The material sequenced was PBMCs. This clonotype was sampled from a woman in her thirties or forties in good health and CMV-seronegative. This chain uses TRBV10-3 with TRBJ2-5; no reliable D call. CDR3 sequence: CAISESLQETQYF. CDR3 DNA sequence: TGTGCCATCAGTGAGTCCCTACAAGAGACCCAGTACTTC.